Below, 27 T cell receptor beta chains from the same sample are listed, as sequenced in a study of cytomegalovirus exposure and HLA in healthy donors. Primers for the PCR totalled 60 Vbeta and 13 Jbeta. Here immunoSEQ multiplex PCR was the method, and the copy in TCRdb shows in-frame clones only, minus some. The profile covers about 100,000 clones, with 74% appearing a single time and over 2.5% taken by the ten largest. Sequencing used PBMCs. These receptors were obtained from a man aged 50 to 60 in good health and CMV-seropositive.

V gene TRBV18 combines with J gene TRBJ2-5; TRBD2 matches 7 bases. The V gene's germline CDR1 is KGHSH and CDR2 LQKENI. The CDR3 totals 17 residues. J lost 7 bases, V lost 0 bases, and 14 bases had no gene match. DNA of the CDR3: TGTGCCAGCTCACCACCTGGGACTGTCAATGGGGAGGGGACCCAGTACTTC. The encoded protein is CASSPPGTVNGEGTQYF.

In DNA, the CDR3 is TGCGCCAGCAGCTTGGATGTTAGCGGGGGGGACGAGCAGTACTTC. Translating it yields CASSLDVSGGDEQYF. The rearrangement links TRBV5-1 to TRBJ2-7; the match to TRBD2 covers 11 bases. Germline assignment: CDR1 SGHRS and CDR2 YFSETQ. The CDR3 sequence is 15 residues long. The V and J ends lost 0 bases and 5 bases, in that order; junction bases with no gene match: 4. The full variable domain, rest sourced from reference TRBV5-1 and TRBJ2-7, is KAGVTQTPRYLIKTRGQQVTLSCSPISGHRSVSWYQQTPGQGLQFLFEYFSETQRNKGNFPGRFSGRQFSNSRSEMNVSTLELGDSALYLCASSLDVSGGDEQYFGPGTRLTVT.

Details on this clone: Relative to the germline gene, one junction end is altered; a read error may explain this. CDR3 in DNA: TGTTCCAGCAGCCCACTCCGGGGACAGGGGGCGGAAGAGACCCAGTACTTC. Its protein product is CSSSPLRGQGAEETQYF. The V call is TRBV7-9, the J call TRBJ2-5; 12 bases are shared with TRBD1. Germline lookup yields CDR1 SEHNR and CDR2 FQNEAQ (reference sequence). This CDR3 is built from 17 residues.

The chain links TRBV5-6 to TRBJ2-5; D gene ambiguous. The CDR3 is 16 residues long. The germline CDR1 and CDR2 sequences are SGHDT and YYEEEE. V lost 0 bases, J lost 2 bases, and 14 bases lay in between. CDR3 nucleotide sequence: TGTGCCAGCAGCTTGGCGGGTCGCGGCCCACAAGAGACCCAGTACTTC. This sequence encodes CASSLAGRGPQETQYF.

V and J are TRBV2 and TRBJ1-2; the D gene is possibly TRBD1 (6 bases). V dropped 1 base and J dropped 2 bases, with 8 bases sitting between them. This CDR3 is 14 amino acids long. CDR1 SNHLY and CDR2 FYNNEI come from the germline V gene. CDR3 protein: CASSEGQGNYGYTF. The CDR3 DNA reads TGTGCCAGCAGTGAAGGCCAGGGGAACTATGGCTACACCTTC.

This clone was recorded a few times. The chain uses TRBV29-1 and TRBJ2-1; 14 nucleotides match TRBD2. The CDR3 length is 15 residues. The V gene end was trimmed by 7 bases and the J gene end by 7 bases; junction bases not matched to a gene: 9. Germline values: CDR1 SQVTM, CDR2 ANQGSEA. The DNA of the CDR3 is TGCAGCGCCACTCGACTAGCGGGAGGGGGTAATGAGCAGTTCTTC. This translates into CSATRLAGGGNEQFF.

CDR3 nucleotides: TGTGCCAGCAGCTTTAGATACGAGCAGTACTTC. The encoded protein is CASSFRYEQYF. This chain joins TRBV5-6 and TRBJ2-7; D remains unclear. The germline V gene has CDR1 SGHDT and CDR2 YYEEEE. The CDR3 runs to 11 residues. V dropped 2 bases and J dropped 4 bases, with 4 bases sitting between them.

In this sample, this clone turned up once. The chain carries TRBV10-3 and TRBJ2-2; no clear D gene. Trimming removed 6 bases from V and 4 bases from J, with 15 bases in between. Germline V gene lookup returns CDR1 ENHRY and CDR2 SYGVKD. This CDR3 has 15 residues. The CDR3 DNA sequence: TGTGCCATCAGGACCGGTAGAGGCCCCACCGGGGAGCTGTTTTTT. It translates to CAIRTGRGPTGELFF.

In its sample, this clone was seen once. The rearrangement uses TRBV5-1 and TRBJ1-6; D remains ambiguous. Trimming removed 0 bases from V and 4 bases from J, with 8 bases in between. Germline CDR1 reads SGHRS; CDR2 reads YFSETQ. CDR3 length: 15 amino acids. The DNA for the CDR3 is TGCGCCAGCAGCTTGGCCGGGAATTATAATTCACCCCTCCACTTT. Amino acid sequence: CASSLAGNYNSPLHF. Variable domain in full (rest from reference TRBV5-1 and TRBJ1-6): KAGVTQTPRYLIKTRGQQVTLSCSPISGHRSVSWYQQTPGQGLQFLFEYFSETQRNKGNFPGRFSGRQFSNSRSEMNVSTLELGDSALYLCASSLAGNYNSPLHFGNGTRLTVT.

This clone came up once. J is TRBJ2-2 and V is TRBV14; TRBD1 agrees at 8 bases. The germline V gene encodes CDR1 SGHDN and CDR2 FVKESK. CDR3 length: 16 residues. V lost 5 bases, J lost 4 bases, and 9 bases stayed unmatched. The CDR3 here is CASSYNPGQVTGELFF. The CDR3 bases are TGTGCCAGCAGCTACAATCCGGGACAGGTCACCGGGGAGCTGTTTTTT.

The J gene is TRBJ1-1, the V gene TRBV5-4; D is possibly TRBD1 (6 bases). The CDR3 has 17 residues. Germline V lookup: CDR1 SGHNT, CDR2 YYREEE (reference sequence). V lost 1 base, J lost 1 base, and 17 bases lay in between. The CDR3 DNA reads TGTGCCAGCAGCTTGTCACCACAGGGATTTTGGAACACTGAAGCTTTCTTT. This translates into CASSLSPQGFWNTEAFF.

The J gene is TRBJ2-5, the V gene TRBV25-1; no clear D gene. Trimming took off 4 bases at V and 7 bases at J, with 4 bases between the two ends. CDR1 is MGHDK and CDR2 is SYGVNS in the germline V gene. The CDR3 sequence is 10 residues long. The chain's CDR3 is CASSGVTQYF. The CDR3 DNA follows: TGTGCCAGCAGTGGCGTGACCCAGTACTTC. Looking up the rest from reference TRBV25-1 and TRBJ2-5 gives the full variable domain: EADIYQTPRYLVIGTGKKITLECSQTMGHDKMYWYQQDPGMELHLIHYSYGVNSTEKGDLSSESTVSRIRTEHFPLTLESARPSHTSQYLCASSGVTQYFGPGTRLLVL.

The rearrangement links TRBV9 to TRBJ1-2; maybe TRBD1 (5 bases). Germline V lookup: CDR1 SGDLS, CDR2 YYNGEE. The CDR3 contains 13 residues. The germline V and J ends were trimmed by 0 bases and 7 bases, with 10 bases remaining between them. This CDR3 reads CASSVEQGIGYTF. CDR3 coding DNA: TGTGCCAGCAGCGTAGAGCAGGGTATTGGCTACACCTTC. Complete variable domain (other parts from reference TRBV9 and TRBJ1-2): DSGVTQTPKHLITATGQRVTLRCSPRSGDLSVYWYQQSLDQGLQFLIQYYNGEERAKGNILERFSAQQFPDLHSELNLSSLELGDSALYFCASSVEQGIGYTFGSGTRLTVV.

CDR3 protein: CASSLVSSSAGELFF. The CDR3 coding sequence is TGTGCCAGCAGCTTAGTTTCTAGCTCCGCCGGGGAGCTGTTTTTT. This chain connects TRBV7-9 to TRBJ2-2; perhaps TRBD2 as D (5 bases). This CDR3 contains 15 residues. Germline assignment: CDR1 SEHNR and CDR2 FQNEAQ (reference sequence). V lost 1 base, J lost 6 bases, and 12 bases lay in between.

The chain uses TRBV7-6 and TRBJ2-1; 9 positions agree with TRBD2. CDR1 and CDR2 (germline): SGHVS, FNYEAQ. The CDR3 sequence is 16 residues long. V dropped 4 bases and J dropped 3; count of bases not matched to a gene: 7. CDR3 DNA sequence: TGTGCCAGCAGCTCTCGGGCTAGCGGGGTCTACAATGAGCAGTTCTTC. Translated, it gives CASSSRASGVYNEQFF.

CDR3 DNA sequence: TGCGCCAGCAGCTTCGAAGGGGGCGCGGGTAATGAAAAACTGTTTTTT. Translated: CASSFEGGAGNEKLFF. This chain connects TRBV5-1 to TRBJ1-4, with 7 bases lining up with TRBD1. Losses at the gene ends were 2 bases for V and 4 bases for J; bases not matched to a gene: 8. Germline loops: CDR1 SGHRS, CDR2 YFSETQ. The CDR3 length is 16 residues.

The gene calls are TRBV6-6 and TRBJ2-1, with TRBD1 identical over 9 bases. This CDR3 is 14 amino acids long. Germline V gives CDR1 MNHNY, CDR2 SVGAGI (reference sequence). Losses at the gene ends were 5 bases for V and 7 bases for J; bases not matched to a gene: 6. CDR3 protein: CASSAGQGFNEQFF. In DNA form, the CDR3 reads TGTGCCAGCAGTGCGGGACAGGGTTTTAATGAGCAGTTCTTC.

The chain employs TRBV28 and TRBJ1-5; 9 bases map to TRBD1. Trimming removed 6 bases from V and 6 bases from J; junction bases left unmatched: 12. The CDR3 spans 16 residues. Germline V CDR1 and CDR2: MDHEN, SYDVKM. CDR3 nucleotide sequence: TGTGCCAGCAGCCCCAGTAGTGACAGGGGGATTCAGCCCCAGCATTTT. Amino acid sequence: CASSPSSDRGIQPQHF.

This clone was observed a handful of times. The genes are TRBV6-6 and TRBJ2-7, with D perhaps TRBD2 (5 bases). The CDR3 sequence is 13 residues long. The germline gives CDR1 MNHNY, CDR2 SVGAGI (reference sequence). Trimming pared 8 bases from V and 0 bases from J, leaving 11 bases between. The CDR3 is CASQPSGSYEQYF. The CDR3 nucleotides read TGTGCCAGCCAGCCAAGCGGCTCCTACGAGCAGTACTTC.

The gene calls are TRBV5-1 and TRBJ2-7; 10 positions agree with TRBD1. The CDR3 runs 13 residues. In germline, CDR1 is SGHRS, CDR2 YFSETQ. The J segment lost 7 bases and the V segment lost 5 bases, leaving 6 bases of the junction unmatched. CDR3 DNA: TGCGCCAGCAGGAGGGACAGGGGAGGGGAGCAGTACTTC. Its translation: CASRRDRGGEQYF. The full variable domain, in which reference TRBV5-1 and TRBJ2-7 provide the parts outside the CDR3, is KAGVTQTPRYLIKTRGQQVTLSCSPISGHRSVSWYQQTPGQGLQFLFEYFSETQRNKGNFPGRFSGRQFSNSRSEMNVSTLELGDSALYLCASRRDRGGEQYFGPGTRLTVT.

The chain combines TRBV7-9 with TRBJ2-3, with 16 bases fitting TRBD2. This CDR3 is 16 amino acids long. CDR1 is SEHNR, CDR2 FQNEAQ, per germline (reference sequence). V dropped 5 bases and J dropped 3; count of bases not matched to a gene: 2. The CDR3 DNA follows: TGTGCCAGCAGCCCGGGACTAGCGGGAGGGACAGATACGCAGTATTTT. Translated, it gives CASSPGLAGGTDTQYF.

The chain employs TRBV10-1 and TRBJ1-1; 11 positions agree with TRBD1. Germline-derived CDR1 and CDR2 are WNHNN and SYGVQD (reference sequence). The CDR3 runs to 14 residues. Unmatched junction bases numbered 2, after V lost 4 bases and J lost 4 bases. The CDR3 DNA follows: TGCGCCAGCAGTGTGGGGACAGGGGGCACTGAAGCTTTCTTT. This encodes CASSVGTGGTEAFF.

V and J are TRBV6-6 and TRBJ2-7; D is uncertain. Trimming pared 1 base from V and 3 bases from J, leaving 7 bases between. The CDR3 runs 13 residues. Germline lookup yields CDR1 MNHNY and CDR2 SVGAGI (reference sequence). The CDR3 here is CASSYYIGYEQYF. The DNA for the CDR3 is TGTGCCAGCAGTTACTATATCGGCTACGAGCAGTACTTC.

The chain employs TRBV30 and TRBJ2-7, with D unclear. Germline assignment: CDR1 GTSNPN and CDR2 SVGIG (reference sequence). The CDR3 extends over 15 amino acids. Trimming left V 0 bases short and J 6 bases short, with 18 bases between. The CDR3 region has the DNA TGTGCCTGGAGTGTACTTAGACCCCGGGTGGGCGAGCAGTACTTC. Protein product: CAWSVLRPRVGEQYF.

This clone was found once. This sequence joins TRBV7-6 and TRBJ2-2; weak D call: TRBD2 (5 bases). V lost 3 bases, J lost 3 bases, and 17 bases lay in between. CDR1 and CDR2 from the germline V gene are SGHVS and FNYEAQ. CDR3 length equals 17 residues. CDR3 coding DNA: TGTGCCAGCAGCTTGACTAACCTACAAGGGCACACCGGGGAGCTGTTTTTT. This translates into CASSLTNLQGHTGELFF.

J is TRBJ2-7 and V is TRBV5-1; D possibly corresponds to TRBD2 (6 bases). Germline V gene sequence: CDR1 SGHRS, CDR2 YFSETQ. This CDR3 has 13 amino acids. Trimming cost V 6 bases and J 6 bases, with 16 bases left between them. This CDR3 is CASTSGGRAEQYF. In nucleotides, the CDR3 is TGCGCCAGCACCTCCGGGGGACGGGCCGAGCAGTACTTC.

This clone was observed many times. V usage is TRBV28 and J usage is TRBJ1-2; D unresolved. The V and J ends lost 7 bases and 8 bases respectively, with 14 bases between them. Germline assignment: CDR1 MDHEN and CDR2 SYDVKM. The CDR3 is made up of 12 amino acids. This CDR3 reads CASNFGGEGYTF. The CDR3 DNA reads TGTGCCAGCAACTTCGGCGGGGAGGGCTACACCTTC.